The rows below give T cell receptor beta chains drawn from one sample of a study of blood T cell repertoires in COVID-19. Sequencing was performed with immunoSEQ multiplex PCR; in TCRdb, only in-frame clones are kept and a portion is missing. This sample carries some 100,000 clones, roughly 85% of them seen once, and the ten largest clones take approximately 15%. What was sequenced was peripheral blood. All receptors come from a human donor in a cohort sampled during active COVID-19. CDR3s include the opening cysteine and the closing phenylalanine or tryptophan. D genes are given only for firm matches. The size field is filled for only some rows; it gives once, few, many or a size class.

CDR3 length | J gene | clone size | V gene | D gene | CDR3 DNA | CDR3 protein
13 | TRBJ1-1 | . | TRBV24-1 | TRBD1 | TGTGCCACCAGCAGGACAGGGGGCACTGAAGCTTTCTTT | CATSRTGGTEAFF
12 | TRBJ1-1 | . | TRBV29-1 | TRBD1 | TGCAGCGTTGAGAGGGGGCTCACTGAAGCTTTCTTT | CSVERGLTEAFF
17 | TRBJ2-2 | . | TRBV11-3 | TRBD2 | TGTGCCAGCAGCTTGACTTATCCGGGACTAGCGACCGGGGAGCTGTTTTTT | CASSLTYPGLATGELFF
16 | TRBJ2-2 | . | TRBV19 | . | TGTGCCAGTACCCAAAGCCTAACTAGCAGCACCGGGGAGCTGTTTTTT | CASTQSLTSSTGELFF
15 | TRBJ2-1 | . | TRBV28 | TRBD1 | TGTGCCAGCAGTTATCGACAGGGGGCGGCAAATGAGCAGTTCTTC | CASSYRQGAANEQFF
12 | TRBJ1-1 | . | TRBV5-1 | . | TGCGCCAGCAGCCCGGGTGTCACTGAAGCTTTCTTT | CASSPGVTEAFF
15 | TRBJ2-7 | . | TRBV19 | . | TGTGCCAGTAGTGCTCAGGGTTTAGATGGCTACGAGCAGTACTTC | CASSAQGLDGYEQYF
17 | TRBJ1-6 | few | TRBV2 | . | TGTGCCAGCAGCGTTACAGGGACAAGCTCCTATAATTCACCCCTCCACTTT | CASSVTGTSSYNSPLHF
14 | TRBJ1-2 | . | TRBV27 | TRBD1 | TGTGCCAGCAGTACCGGGACAGGGATTTATGGCTACACCTTC | CASSTGTGIYGYTF
15 | TRBJ2-3 | . | TRBV27 | . | TGTGCCAGCAGTTCAGGTGGGGCCCGCACAGATACGCAGTATTTT | CASSSGGARTDTQYF
17 | TRBJ1-3 | few | TRBV27 | TRBD1 | TGTGCCAGCAGTTTATCGAAACCCACAGGGGGCAGAAACACCATATATTTT | CASSLSKPTGGRNTIYF
15 | TRBJ1-5 | . | TRBV5-6 | TRBD1 | TGTGCCAGCAGCTTGGGGGACAGAGCTGGTCAGCCCCAGCATTTT | CASSLGDRAGQPQHF
12 | TRBJ2-2 | . | TRBV11-2 | TRBD1 | TGTGCCAGCAGCTTAGAAGGGACAGAGTCGTTTTTT | CASSLEGTESFF
15 | TRBJ2-2 | . | TRBV7-2 | TRBD2 | TGTGCCAGCAGCCCCGGGACTATCAACACCGGGGAGCTGTTTTTT | CASSPGTINTGELFF
15 | TRBJ2-6 | . | TRBV5-4 | TRBD2 | TGTGCCAGCACGGTTGGGGGGGCTGGGGCCAACGTCCTGACTTTC | CASTVGGAGANVLTF
15 | TRBJ2-7 | . | TRBV10-1 | . | TGCGCCAGCAGTGACCCCTCGGCAGGGCCCTACGAGCAGTACTTC | CASSDPSAGPYEQYF
14 | TRBJ2-3 | . | TRBV4-1 | . | TGCGCCAGCAGCCAAGATACAGGGAAGGATACGCAGTATTTT | CASSQDTGKDTQYF
14 | TRBJ2-3 | . | TRBV9 | . | TGTGCCAGCAGCGTATTACCAGACACAGATACGCAGTATTTT | CASSVLPDTDTQYF
13 | TRBJ2-1 | . | TRBV29-1 | . | TGCAGCGTTGGGGCGGGGCCCTACAATGAGCAGTTCTTC | CSVGAGPYNEQFF
14 | TRBJ1-2 | . | TRBV7-2 | TRBD1 | TGTGCCAGCAGCCGCCGGACAGGCGGCTATGGCTACACCTTC | CASSRRTGGYGYTF
15 | TRBJ1-2 | . | TRBV27 | TRBD1 | TGTGCCAGCAGTTACCAGGGGGCGGGAAACTATGGCTACACCTTC | CASSYQGAGNYGYTF
16 | TRBJ2-1 | . | TRBV4-1 | . | TGCGCCAGCAGCCAAGGGACCGGGAGAGTATACAATGAGCAGTTCTTC | CASSQGTGRVYNEQFF
16 | TRBJ2-2 | . | TRBV10-1 | TRBD1 | TGCGCCAGCAGTGGCCGGGACAGGGGGCGGACCGGGGAGCTGTTTTTT | CASSGRDRGRTGELFF
13 | TRBJ1-6 | . | TRBV2 | . | TGTGCCAGCAGTGAAAGCGGGAATTCACCCCTCCACTTT | CASSESGNSPLHF
13 | TRBJ1-2 | . | TRBV12-3/TRBV12-4 | TRBD1 | TGTGCCAGCAGACAGGGACAGATCTATGGCTACACCTTC | CASRQGQIYGYTF
14 | TRBJ1-1 | few | TRBV5-6 | . | TGTGCCAGCAGCTTGTTGCGGGGGAACACTGAAGCTTTCTTT | CASSLLRGNTEAFF
16 | TRBJ2-1 | . | TRBV9 | TRBD2 | TGTGCCAGCAGCGTAAGGACTAGCGGGGGATACAATGAGCAGTTCTTC | CASSVRTSGGYNEQFF
13 | TRBJ2-5 | . | TRBV18 | . | TGTGCCAGCTCACCGGGAGCACAAGAGACCCAGTACTTC | CASSPGAQETQYF
14 | TRBJ1-2 | . | TRBV28 | TRBD1 | TGTGCCAGCAGTGAACAGGGGCGGAACTATGGCTACACCTTC | CASSEQGRNYGYTF
16 | TRBJ1-6 | . | TRBV19 | . | TGTGCCAGTAGTATCCAGGGACAAACCTATAATTCACCCCTCCACTTT | CASSIQGQTYNSPLHF
15 | TRBJ2-1 | . | TRBV28 | . | TGTGCCAGCAGTTTGCGGGGCACCTCCTACAATGAGCAGTTCTTC | CASSLRGTSYNEQFF
15 | TRBJ1-4 | . | TRBV7-7 | . | TGTGCTAGCAGCTGGGGAACAGGGAATAATGAAAAACTGTTTTTT | CASSWGTGNNEKLFF
15 | TRBJ1-5 | few | TRBV18 | . | TGTGCCAGCTCCGCCGGGGGGGACGGCAATCAGCCCCAGCATTTT | CASSAGGDGNQPQHF
16 | TRBJ1-3 | . | TRBV7-3 | . | TGTGCCAGCAGCTTGTTAGGCGGCTTCTCTGGAAACACCATATATTTT | CASSLLGGFSGNTIYF
13 | TRBJ2-7 | . | TRBV15 | . | TGTGCCACCAGCAAGGACAGTCCCTACGAGCAGTACTTC | CATSKDSPYEQYF
13 | TRBJ2-7 | once | TRBV28 | . | TGTGCCAGCAGAAATCCACTAGGCTACGAGCAGTACTTC | CASRNPLGYEQYF
17 | TRBJ1-5 | . | TRBV28 | TRBD1 | TGTGCCAGCAGCTTGGGGACAGGGGGGGTCGGCAATCAGCCCCAGCATTTT | CASSLGTGGVGNQPQHF
15 | TRBJ2-2 | . | TRBV7-3 | . | TGTGCCAGCAGCTTCCGCGGGGCGAACACCGGGGAGCTGTTTTTT | CASSFRGANTGELFF
14 | TRBJ2-2 | . | TRBV7-8 | . | TGTGCCAGCAGCCCCCAGGGAGGATCCGGGGAGCTGTTTTTT | CASSPQGGSGELFF
15 | TRBJ2-5 | . | TRBV28 | TRBD2 | TGTGCCAGCAGTTCACTAGCGGGCGGACAAGAGACCCAGTACTTC | CASSSLAGGQETQYF
15 | TRBJ2-3 | . | TRBV2 | . | TGTGCCAGCAGTGAGTGGGCACCACGGACAGATACGCAGTATTTT | CASSEWAPRTDTQYF
16 | TRBJ1-3 | . | TRBV14 | TRBD1 | TGTGCCAGCAGCCCTTCAGGGGGCCGAGGCGGAAACACCATATATTTT | CASSPSGGRGGNTIYF
12 | TRBJ2-5 | . | TRBV12-3/TRBV12-4 | . | TGTGCCAGCAGTTTAAGAGGGGAGACCCAGTACTTC | CASSLRGETQYF
16 | TRBJ2-2 | . | TRBV2 | TRBD2 | TGTGCCAGCAGTTCTAGCGGGGGCCTGTTGGGCGGGGAGCTGTTTTTT | CASSSSGGLLGGELFF
16 | TRBJ2-1 | . | TRBV6-5 | TRBD2 | TGTGCCAGCAGTTACGGGACTAGCGGGTTGCACAATGAGCAGTTCTTC | CASSYGTSGLHNEQFF
12 | TRBJ1-2 | . | TRBV7-9 | . | TGTGCCAGCAGCTTAGCTGAGTTGGGCTACACCTTC | CASSLAELGYTF
12 | TRBJ1-3 | . | TRBV2 | . | TGTGCCAGCAGTCAGGACAGAAACACCATATATTTT | CASSQDRNTIYF
17 | TRBJ2-1 | . | TRBV11-2 | TRBD2 | TGTGCCAGCACCCCAAGCGGGCGGGTGACGGGGGGCAATGAGCAGTTCTTC | CASTPSGRVTGGNEQFF
13 | TRBJ2-5 | . | TRBV6-5 | TRBD2 | TGTGCCAGCAGAAGCGGGGGCAGCGAGACCCAGTACTTC | CASRSGGSETQYF
13 | TRBJ1-5 | . | TRBV28 | TRBD1 | TGTGCCAGCAGTTTGGTAGGGGGCGAGCCCCAGCATTTT | CASSLVGGEPQHF
13 | TRBJ2-7 | . | TRBV2 | TRBD1 | TGTGCCAGCAGGGGGACAGATACCTACGAGCAGTACTTC | CASRGTDTYEQYF
13 | TRBJ2-5 | . | TRBV27 | . | TGTGCCAGCAGAGAACAGGGACAAGAGACCCAGTACTTC | CASREQGQETQYF
14 | TRBJ2-7 | once | TRBV3-1/TRBV3-2 | TRBD2 | TGTGCCAGCAGCCAACTAGCGGGGACCTACGAGCAGTACTTC | CASSQLAGTYEQYF
16 | TRBJ2-3 | few | TRBV7-2 | TRBD2 | TGTGCCAGCAGCTTACATCGTGGGACTAGCGGTGATACGCAGTATTTT | CASSLHRGTSGDTQYF